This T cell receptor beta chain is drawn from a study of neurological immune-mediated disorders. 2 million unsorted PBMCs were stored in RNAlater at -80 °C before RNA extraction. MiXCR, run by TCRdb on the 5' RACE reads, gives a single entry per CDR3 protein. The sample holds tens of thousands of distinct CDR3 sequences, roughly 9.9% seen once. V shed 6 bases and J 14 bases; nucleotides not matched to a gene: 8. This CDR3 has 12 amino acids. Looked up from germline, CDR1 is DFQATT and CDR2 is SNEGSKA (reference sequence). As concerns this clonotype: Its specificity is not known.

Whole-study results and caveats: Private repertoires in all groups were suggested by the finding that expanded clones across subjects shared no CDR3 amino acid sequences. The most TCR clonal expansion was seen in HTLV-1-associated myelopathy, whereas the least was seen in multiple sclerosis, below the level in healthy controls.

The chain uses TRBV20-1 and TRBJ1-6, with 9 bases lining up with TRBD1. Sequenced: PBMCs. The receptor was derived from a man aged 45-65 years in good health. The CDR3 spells CSAGTGNLTLHF. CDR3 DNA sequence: TGCAGTGCCGGGACAGGGAATTTAACCCTCCACTTT.